This TCR beta chain was identified during a study of T cell repertoires in aging, cancer and after chemotherapy. General observations from the study: In healthy donors, age-related TCR diversity loss mainly reflected lost richness.

The template was genomic DNA from peripheral blood, not RNA. V lost 5 bases to trimming and J lost 6 bases; unmatched junction nucleotides: 6. The CDR3 extends over 16 amino acids. CDR1 MNHEY and CDR2 SMNVEV come from the germline V gene (reference sequence). This clonotype has just a few counts. The antigen is undetermined. A mixed TRB-A/B primer pool amplified rearranged TRB by multiplex touch-down PCR. TCRdb re-derived calls from the multiplex PCR reads in MiXCR, one entry per CDR3 protein. Of about 3,000 distinct CDR3 sequences in the sample, more than 20% were seen once. This receptor was taken from a human donor with a solid tumor. The gene calls are TRBV27 and TRBJ1-6, with TRBD1 matching 11 bases. Sequences were obtained from blood. CDR3 sequence (DNA): TGTGCCAGCAGTCCACGGACAGGGGGCCTTAATTCACCCCTCCACTTT. It codes for CASSPRTGGLNSPLHF.